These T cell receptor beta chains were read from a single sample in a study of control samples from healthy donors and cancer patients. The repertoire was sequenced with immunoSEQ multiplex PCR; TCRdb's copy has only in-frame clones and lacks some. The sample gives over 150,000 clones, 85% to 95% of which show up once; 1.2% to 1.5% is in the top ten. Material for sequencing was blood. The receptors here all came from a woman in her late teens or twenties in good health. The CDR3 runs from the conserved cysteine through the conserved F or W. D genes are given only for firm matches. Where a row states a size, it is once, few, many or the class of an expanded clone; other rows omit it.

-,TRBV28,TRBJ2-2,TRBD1,TGTGCCAGCAGTCCCCCTGAGGGGGCGGTTACCGGGGAGCTGTTTTTT,CASSPPEGAVTGELFF
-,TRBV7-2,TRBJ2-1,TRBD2,TGTGCCAGCAGTCGACTAGCGGGGGAATACAATGAGCAGTTCTTC,CASSRLAGEYNEQFF
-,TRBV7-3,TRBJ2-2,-,TGTGCCAGCAGCCCTCTTCGTGCCGGGGAGCTGTTTTTT,CASSPLRAGELFF
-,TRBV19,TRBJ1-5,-,TGTGCCAGTAGTAGGGGTGCGGGCAATCAGCCCCAGCATTTT,CASSRGAGNQPQHF
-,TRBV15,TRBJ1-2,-,TGTGCCACCAGTCCCGACAGCAACTATGGCTACACCTTC,CATSPDSNYGYTF
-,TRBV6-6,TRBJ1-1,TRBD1,TGTGCCAGCAGTCCTAGACAGGGAGAAAGTGCGAACACTGAAGCTTTCTTT,CASSPRQGESANTEAFF
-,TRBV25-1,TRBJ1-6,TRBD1,TGTGCCAGCAGAGAATGGACAGGACTTAATTCACCCCTCCACTTT,CASREWTGLNSPLHF
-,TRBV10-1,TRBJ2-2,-,TGCGCCAGCAGTGAAGTCGCCGGGGAGCTGTTTTTT,CASSEVAGELFF
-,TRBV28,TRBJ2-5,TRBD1,TGTGCCAGCACCCGGGACAGTCAAGAGACCCAGTACTTC,CASTRDSQETQYF
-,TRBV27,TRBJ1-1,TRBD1,TGTGCCAGCAGGGGGACAGCGAGGAACACTGAAGCTTTCTTT,CASRGTARNTEAFF
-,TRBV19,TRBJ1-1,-,TGTGCCAGTAGTATCCCTGGGGGGGCAAATACTGAAGCTTTCTTT,CASSIPGGANTEAFF
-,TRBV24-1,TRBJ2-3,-,TGTGCCACCAGTGATTTGCGTACAGGGCTGGATACGCAGTATTTT,CATSDLRTGLDTQYF
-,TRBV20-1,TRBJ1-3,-,TGCAGTGCTAGTCCCTGGGGAAACACCATATATTTT,CSASPWGNTIYF
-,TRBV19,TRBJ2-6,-,TGTGCCAGTAGACGGGTGGAAGGGGCCAACGTCCTGACTTTC,CASRRVEGANVLTF
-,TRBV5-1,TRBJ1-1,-,TGCGCCAGCAGCTCCCACCAATCGGAGACTGAAGCTTTCTTT,CASSSHQSETEAFF
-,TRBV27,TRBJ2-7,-,TGTGCCAGCAGTTTAGGCTCCGGGCCCTACGAGCAGTACTTC,CASSLGSGPYEQYF
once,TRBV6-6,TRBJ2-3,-,TGTGCCAGCAGTTACGCGGAGCGGGATACGCAGTATTTT,CASSYAERDTQYF
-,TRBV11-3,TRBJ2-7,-,TGTGCCAGCAGCTACCTCACCGACTACGAGCAGTACTTC,CASSYLTDYEQYF
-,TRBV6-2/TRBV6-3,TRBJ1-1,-,TGTGCCAGCAGCAGACCGGGGAGGGGAGGGACTGAAGCTTTCTTT,CASSRPGRGGTEAFF
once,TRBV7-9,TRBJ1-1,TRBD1,TGTGCCAGCAGCTTTGGAACAGGGGATGAAGCTTTCTTT,CASSFGTGDEAFF
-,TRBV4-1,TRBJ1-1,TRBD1,TGCGCCAGCACCCGAAGTGGGACAGGGTCAGACACTGAAGCTTTCTTT,CASTRSGTGSDTEAFF
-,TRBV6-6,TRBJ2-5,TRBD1,TGTGCCAGCCTTCCGGACAGGCAAGAGACCCAGTACTTC,CASLPDRQETQYF